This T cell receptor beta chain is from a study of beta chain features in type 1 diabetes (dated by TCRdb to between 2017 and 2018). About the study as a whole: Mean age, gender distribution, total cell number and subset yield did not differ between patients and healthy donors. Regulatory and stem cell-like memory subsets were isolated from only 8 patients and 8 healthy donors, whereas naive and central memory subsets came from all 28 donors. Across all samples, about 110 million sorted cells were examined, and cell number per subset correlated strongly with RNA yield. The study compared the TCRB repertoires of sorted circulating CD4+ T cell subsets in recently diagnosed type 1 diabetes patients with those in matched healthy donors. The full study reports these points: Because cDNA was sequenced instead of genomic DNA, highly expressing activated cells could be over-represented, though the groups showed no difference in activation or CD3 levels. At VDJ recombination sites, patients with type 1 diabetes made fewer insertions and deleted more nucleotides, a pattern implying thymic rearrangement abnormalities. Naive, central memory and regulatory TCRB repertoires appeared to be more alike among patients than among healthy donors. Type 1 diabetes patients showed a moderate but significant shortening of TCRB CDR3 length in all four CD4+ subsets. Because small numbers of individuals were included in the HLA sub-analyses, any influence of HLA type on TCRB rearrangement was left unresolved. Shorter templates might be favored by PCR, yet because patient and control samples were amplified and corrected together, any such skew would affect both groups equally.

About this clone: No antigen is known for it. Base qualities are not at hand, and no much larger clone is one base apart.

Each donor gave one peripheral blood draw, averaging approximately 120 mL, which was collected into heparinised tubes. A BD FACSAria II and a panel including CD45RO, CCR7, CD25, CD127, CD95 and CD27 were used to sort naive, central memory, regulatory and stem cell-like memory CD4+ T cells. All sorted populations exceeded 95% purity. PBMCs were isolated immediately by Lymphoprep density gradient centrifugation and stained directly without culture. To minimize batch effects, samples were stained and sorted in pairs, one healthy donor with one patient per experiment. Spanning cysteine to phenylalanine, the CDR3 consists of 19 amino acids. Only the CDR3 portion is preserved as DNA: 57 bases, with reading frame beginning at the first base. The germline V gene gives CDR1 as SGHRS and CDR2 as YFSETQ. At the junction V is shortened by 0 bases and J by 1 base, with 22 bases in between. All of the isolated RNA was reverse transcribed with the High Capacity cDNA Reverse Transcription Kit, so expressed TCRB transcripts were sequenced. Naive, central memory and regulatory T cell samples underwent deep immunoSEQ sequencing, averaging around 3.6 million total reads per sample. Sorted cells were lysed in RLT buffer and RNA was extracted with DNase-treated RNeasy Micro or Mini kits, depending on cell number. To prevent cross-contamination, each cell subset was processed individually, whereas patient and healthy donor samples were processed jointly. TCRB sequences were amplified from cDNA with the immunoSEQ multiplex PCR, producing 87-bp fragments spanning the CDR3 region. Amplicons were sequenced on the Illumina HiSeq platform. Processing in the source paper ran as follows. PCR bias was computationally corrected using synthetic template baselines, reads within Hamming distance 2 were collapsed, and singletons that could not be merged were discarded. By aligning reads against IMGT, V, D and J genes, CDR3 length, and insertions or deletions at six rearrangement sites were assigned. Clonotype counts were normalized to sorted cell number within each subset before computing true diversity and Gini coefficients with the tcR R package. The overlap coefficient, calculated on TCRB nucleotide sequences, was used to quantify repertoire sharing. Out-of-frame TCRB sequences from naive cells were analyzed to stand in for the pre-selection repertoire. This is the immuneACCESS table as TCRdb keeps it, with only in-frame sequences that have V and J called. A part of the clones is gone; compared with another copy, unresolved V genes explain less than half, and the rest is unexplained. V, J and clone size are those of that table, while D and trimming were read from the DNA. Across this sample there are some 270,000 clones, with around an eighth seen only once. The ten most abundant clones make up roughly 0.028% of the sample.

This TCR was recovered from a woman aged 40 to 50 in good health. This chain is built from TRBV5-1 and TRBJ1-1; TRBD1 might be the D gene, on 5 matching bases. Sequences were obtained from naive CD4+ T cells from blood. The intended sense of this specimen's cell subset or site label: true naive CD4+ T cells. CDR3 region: CASSLAPSGRFGGNTEAFF. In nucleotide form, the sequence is TGCGCCAGCAGCTTGGCCCCGTCCGGGAGGTTCGGGGGGAACACTGAAGCTTTCTTT.